These 21 T cell receptor beta chains came from one sample sequenced in a study of human T cells and chemical hapten exposure. Each CDR3 protein is one row after TCRdb ran MiXCR on the RACE reads. The sample includes 250,000 to 300,000 distinct CDR3 sequences, around 7% of them seen just once. Documented time point: pre-sensitization, week 0. Noted treatment: therapeutic diphenylcyclopropenone sensitization with weekly scalp DPC. The source was whole blood, collected in connection with sensitization to the hapten diphenylcyclopropenone (DPC). The receptors come from a man aged 18 to 30 with alopecia areata. Some clones in this sample may be carry-over from other donors' samples.

The J gene is TRBJ2-3, the V gene TRBV2; D is undetermined. Between the trimmed V and J ends, which lost 2 bases and 2 bases, there was a span of 11 bases. This CDR3 spans 15 amino acids. The germline V gene encodes CDR1 SNHLY and CDR2 FYNNEI. The CDR3 sequence: CASSELELFTDTQYF. CDR3 DNA: TGTGCCAGCAGTGAACTGGAACTATTCACAGATACGCAGTATTTT.

In this sample, this clonotype turned up a few times. J is TRBJ1-1 and V is TRBV5-6; TRBD1 is a possible D gene (5 bases). Germline loops: CDR1 SGHDT, CDR2 YYEEEE. V shed 0 bases and J shed 1 base, with 10 bases lying between them. CDR3 length equals 15 residues. The CDR3: CASSLARAENTEAFF. The CDR3 nucleotides read TGTGCCAGCAGCTTGGCCAGGGCCGAGAACACTGAAGCTTTCTTT.

This clonotype was recorded a few times. The rearrangement uses TRBV4-3 and TRBJ2-3; D is possibly TRBD2 (6 bases). Trimming shortened V by 4 bases and J by 0 bases, and 11 bases separated the two germline ends. Germline V lookup: CDR1 LGHNA, CDR2 YSLEER. CDR3 size: 15 residues. The CDR3 DNA follows: TGCGCCAGCAGCCGGGGACTGCGCAGCACAGATACGCAGTATTTT. Protein product: CASSRGLRSTDTQYF.

The chain carries TRBV5-6 and TRBJ1-3; 7 positions agree with TRBD1. With 4 bases clipped from V and 3 bases from J, the junction kept 10 bases outside the gene matches. The length of the CDR3 is 16 residues. Germline V gene sequence: CDR1 SGHDT, CDR2 YYEEEE. Here the CDR3 reads CASSPRQGRSGNTIYF. The CDR3 DNA is TGTGCCAGCAGCCCTCGACAGGGTAGGAGTGGAAACACCATATATTTT.

This clonotype appeared many times. The chain is built from TRBV12-3 or TRBV12-4 and TRBJ2-5; TRBD2 agrees at 7 bases. CDR3 length: 14 residues. With 7 bases clipped from V and 0 bases from J, the junction kept 5 bases outside the gene matches. DNA of the CDR3: TGTGCCAGCAAAGCGGGGAGGTACCAAGAGACCCAGTACTTC. It specifies CASKAGRYQETQYF.

CDR3 region: CASSLIGAETQYF. The CDR3 nucleotides are TGTGCCAGCAGCTTGATAGGGGCAGAGACCCAGTACTTC. The rearrangement joins TRBV7-9 to TRBJ2-5; the D gene is possibly TRBD1 (5 bases). CDR3 size: 13 residues. Germline V gene lookup returns CDR1 SEHNR and CDR2 FQNEAQ (reference sequence). With 3 bases removed from V and 4 bases from J, the gap between germline ends came to 9 bases.

This clonotype was picked up a small number of times. The chain has TRBV3-1 and TRBJ2-3; perhaps D is TRBD1 or TRBD2 (5 bases each). Trimming left V 4 bases short and J 5 bases short, with 19 bases between. This CDR3 is 16 amino acids long. CDR1 and CDR2 from the germline V gene are LGHDT and YNNKEL (reference sequence). The CDR3 nucleotides read TGTGCCAGCAGCCCACCCTCGAGGGGCGTTAGAGATACGCAGTATTTT. It codes for CASSPPSRGVRDTQYF.

In this sample, this clonotype turned up once. This rearrangement joins TRBV27 to TRBJ1-4; possible D gene TRBD1, 6 bases. Germline-derived CDR1 and CDR2 are MNHEY and SMNVEV (reference sequence). The V end lost 5 bases, the J end lost 4 bases, and 14 bases lay between the germline ends. CDR3 size: 15 residues. This CDR3 is CASSEVQGGNEKLFF. CDR3 coding DNA: TGTGCCAGCAGTGAGGTACAGGGTGGTAATGAAAAACTGTTTTTT. Based on the CDR3 plus reference TRBV27 and TRBJ1-4, the full variable domain is EAQVTQNPRYLITVTGKKLTVTCSQNMNHEYMSWYRQDPGLGLRQIYYSMNVEVTDKGDVPEGYKVSRKEKRNFPLILESPSPNQTSLYFCASSEVQGGNEKLFFGSGTQLSVL.

The rearrangement joins TRBV7-9 to TRBJ1-3; TRBD1 is a possible D gene (6 bases). V gave up 5 bases and J gave up 4 bases, with 18 bases separating them. This CDR3 is built from 16 residues. The germline V gene has CDR1 SEHNR and CDR2 FQNEAQ (reference sequence). The CDR3 sequence is CASSPRQDAIGNTIYF. Here the CDR3 DNA reads TGTGCCAGCAGCCCGAGACAGGATGCGATCGGAAACACCATATATTTT.

V and J are TRBV29-1 and TRBJ1-3; TRBD1 aligns across 11 bases. The CDR3 has 13 amino acids. Looked up from germline, CDR1 is SQVTM and CDR2 is ANQGSEA. Trimming removed 6 bases from V and 8 bases from J; junction bases left unmatched: 6. The CDR3 region is CSVGQGAGDTIYF. The CDR3, as DNA: TGCAGCGTCGGACAGGGGGCCGGGGACACCATATATTTT.

This clonotype was seen a few times. The chain couples TRBV5-1 to TRBJ1-1, with D possibly TRBD1 on 5 matching bases. Trimming cost V 1 base and J 5 bases, with 15 bases left between them. The CDR3 has 15 residues. Germline-derived CDR1 and CDR2 are SGHRS and YFSETQ. The CDR3 sequence is CASSLIRGTGTEAFF. The DNA for the CDR3 is TGCGCCAGCAGCTTGATACGGGGGACGGGGACTGAAGCTTTCTTT.

This clonotype showed up just a few times. This CDR3 reads CASSLFGFWKSYEQYV. CDR3 DNA: TGTGCCAGCAGTTTATTCGGGTTTTGGAAATCCTACGAGCAGTACGTC. The chain has TRBV12-3 or TRBV12-4 and TRBJ2-7; D is ambiguous. CDR3 length equals 16 residues. V gave up 2 bases and J gave up 1 base, with 15 bases separating them.

The sample holds a few counts of this clonotype. The chain recombines TRBV3-1 with TRBJ1-5; 7 bases align to TRBD1. There are 14 residues in the CDR3. V lost 6 bases, J lost 3 bases, and 5 bases stayed unmatched. The germline V gene encodes CDR1 LGHDT and CDR2 YNNKEL (reference sequence). The CDR3 reads CASSHRGTNQPQHF. The CDR3 DNA follows: TGTGCCAGCAGTCACAGGGGTACCAATCAGCCCCAGCATTTT.

The rearrangement links TRBV7-9 to TRBJ1-4; 8 bases match TRBD1. CDR1 is SEHNR, CDR2 FQNEAQ, per germline (reference sequence). CDR3 length: 14 residues. Germline trimming cut 4 bases from V and 4 bases from J; bases unmatched to any gene: 2. The CDR3 region has the DNA TGTGCCAGCAGCTACGACAGGGGTAATGAAAAACTGTTTTTT. Residues: CASSYDRGNEKLFF.

In its sample, this clonotype was seen many times. The chain recombines TRBV5-4 with TRBJ2-2; 8 positions agree with TRBD1. The germline V gene has CDR1 SGHNT and CDR2 YYREEE (reference sequence). With 4 bases clipped from V and 6 bases from J, the junction kept 11 bases outside the gene matches. The CDR3 length is 16 residues. CDR3 amino acids: CASSPADRVYSGELFF. DNA of the CDR3: TGTGCCAGCAGCCCCGCGGACAGGGTGTATTCCGGGGAGCTGTTTTTT.

This clonotype came up a few times. This chain links TRBV5-1 with TRBJ2-5, with D perhaps matching TRBD2 (5 bases). The V end was cut by 6 bases, the J end by 5 bases, with 20 bases between. Germline loops: CDR1 SGHRS, CDR2 YFSETQ. This CDR3 has 15 residues. The CDR3 reads CASTITPGGRETQYF. CDR3 sequence (DNA): TGCGCCAGCACCATTACCCCCGGAGGCCGGGAGACCCAGTACTTC.

This clonotype occurred a few times. The genes are TRBV29-1 and TRBJ1-2; 7 bases line up with TRBD1. V shed 6 bases, J shed 4 bases, and the junction held 5 bases outside the gene matches. The CDR3 contains 12 residues. The germline gives CDR1 SQVTM, CDR2 ANQGSEA. The CDR3 DNA reads TGCAGCGTCGTGGACAGGCCCTATGGCTACACCTTC. Its translation: CSVVDRPYGYTF.

At least ten counts were recorded for this clonotype. The V and J genes are TRBV7-2 and TRBJ2-7; D not certain. The germline gives CDR1 SGHTA, CDR2 FQGNSA. This CDR3 comprises 14 residues. Trimming shortened V by 5 bases and J by 0 bases, and 11 bases separated the two germline ends. CDR3 protein: CASSPTALSYEQYV. In DNA, the CDR3 is TGTGCCAGCAGCCCGACGGCGCTCTCCTACGAGCAGTACGTC.

This clonotype was detected only a few times. The chain uses TRBV12-3 or TRBV12-4 and TRBJ2-1; 8 bases line up with TRBD2. J lost 2 bases, V lost 5 bases, and 5 bases had no gene match. The CDR3 covers 15 residues. CDR3 residues: CASSGEAGAYNEQFF. The CDR3 DNA sequence: TGTGCCAGCAGTGGAGAAGCGGGGGCCTACAATGAGCAGTTCTTC.

J is TRBJ2-1 and V is TRBV29-1; D may be TRBD2 (5 bases). Trimming removed 7 bases from V and 2 bases from J, with 24 bases in between. Germline V gene data show CDR1 as SQVTM and CDR2 as ANQGSEA. The CDR3 has 17 residues. This chain's CDR3 is CSGTGPSPAGPYNEQFF. The CDR3 DNA sequence: TGCAGCGGCACCGGGCCCTCCCCCGCGGGCCCCTACAATGAGCAGTTCTTC.

This clonotype appeared many times. This chain links TRBV5-6 with TRBJ2-1, with TRBD2 matching over 11 bases. The V and J ends lost 3 bases and 2 bases, in that order; junction bases with no gene match: 1. The CDR3 is 15 amino acids. Germline V lookup: CDR1 SGHDT, CDR2 YYEEEE. Here the CDR3 DNA reads TGTGCCAGCAGCTCGACTAGCGGGGCCTACAATGAGCAGTTCTTC. This gives the protein CASSSTSGAYNEQFF.